Listed below are T cell receptor beta chains from one sample, sequenced in a study of blood T cell repertoires in COVID-19. Assay: immunoSEQ multiplex PCR; the TCRdb copy retains only in-frame clones and omits some. The table lists over 300,000 clones, about 89% of them singletons, with 1.2% in the top ten. What was sequenced was peripheral blood. These receptors were collected from a man aged 35 to 55 with acute or convalescent COVID-19. The CDR3 runs from the conserved cysteine through the conserved F or W. A D gene is named only where the DNA matches it firmly. The listing skips clone size in some rows; elsewhere it reads once, few, many or a size class.

v_gene,abundance,j_gene,d_gene,CDR3nt,CDR3aa
TRBV20-1,NA,TRBJ1-5,NA,TGCAGTGCTAGTCACGGAGACAATCAGCCCCAGCATTTT,CSASHGDNQPQHF
TRBV5-4,NA,TRBJ2-1,TRBD2,TGTGCCAGCAGACCAGCGGGAGAGTTATTCAATGAGCAGTTCTTC,CASRPAGELFNEQFF
TRBV5-6,NA,TRBJ1-2,NA,TGTGCCAGTCAAACGCCAGGGGTACGAGGCTACACCTTC,CASQTPGVRGYTF
TRBV5-8,NA,TRBJ1-1,NA,TGTGCCAGCAGCCCAGGGACACGGTGGAACACTGAAGCTTTCTTT,CASSPGTRWNTEAFF
TRBV7-2,NA,TRBJ2-2,TRBD1,TGTGCCAGCAGCTTAAGGACAGGGTTGGGGCGGACCGGGGAGCTGTTTTTT,CASSLRTGLGRTGELFF
TRBV7-3,NA,TRBJ2-3,TRBD1,TGTGCCAGCAGCGCCTCCGGGACAGGGTATGCAGATACGCAGTATTTT,CASSASGTGYADTQYF
TRBV29-1,NA,TRBJ2-7,NA,TGCAGCGTTGTTGGCCAGGGCAGTAGCTACGAGCAGTACTTC,CSVVGQGSSYEQYF
TRBV29-1,NA,TRBJ1-2,TRBD1,TGCAGCGTCGGACAGGGTGGCTATGGCTACACCTTC,CSVGQGGYGYTF
TRBV5-1,NA,TRBJ2-5,TRBD1,TGCGCCAGCAGCTTGGGACAGGGGTTAAAAGAGACCCAGTACTTC,CASSLGQGLKETQYF
TRBV9,NA,TRBJ2-1,TRBD2,TGTGCCAGCAGCGTAGCCAGCGGGGGGGCTAATGAGCAGTTCTTC,CASSVASGGANEQFF
TRBV7-9,NA,TRBJ2-1,NA,TGTGCCAGCAGCGCAGGGGTGCATGAGCAGTTCTTC,CASSAGVHEQFF
TRBV19,NA,TRBJ2-7,NA,TGTGCCAGTAGCCGACAACAGGATTCCCACGAGCAGTACTTC,CASSRQQDSHEQYF
TRBV2,NA,TRBJ2-2,TRBD1,TGTGCCAGAGGGGACAGGGGGGACACCGGGGAGCTGTTTTTT,CARGDRGDTGELFF
TRBV7-9,NA,TRBJ2-7,NA,TGTCCTCAGCAGCCTCAGGGGCAGTACTTC,CPQQPQGQYF
TRBV3-1/TRBV3-2,NA,TRBJ1-2,NA,TGTGCCAGCAGCAGGGGACTCTATGGCTACACCTTC,CASSRGLYGYTF
TRBV5-1,NA,TRBJ2-5,TRBD2,TGCGCCAGCAGCTTGGCTAGCGGGGGGCCGACGGAGACCCAGTACTTC,CASSLASGGPTETQYF
TRBV3-1/TRBV3-2,NA,TRBJ1-2,NA,TGTGCCAGCAGCCTAAGACAGGAGGTGAATGGCTACACCTTC,CASSLRQEVNGYTF
TRBV4-1,NA,TRBJ1-2,TRBD1,TGCGCCAGCAGCCAAGGAGTAGTACAGGGGAACAACTATGGCTACACCTTC,CASSQGVVQGNNYGYTF
TRBV5-1,NA,TRBJ2-7,NA,TGCGCCAGCAGCCCGGACTCGATTTGGACCGCCTACGAGCAGTACTTC,CASSPDSIWTAYEQYF
TRBV10-3,NA,TRBJ1-3,NA,TGTGCCATCCAGATGGAGGCTGGAAACACCATATATTTT,CAIQMEAGNTIYF
TRBV7-9,NA,TRBJ2-7,TRBD1,TGTGCCAGCAGCCCCGGACGCTTGGGGACAGGGAACTTC,CASSPGRLGTGNF
TRBV6-1,once,TRBJ1-1,NA,TGTGCCAGCAGTGAAGGGGTCAGGGCGAACACTGAAGCTTTCTTT,CASSEGVRANTEAFF
TRBV10-1,NA,TRBJ2-1,TRBD2,TGCGCCAGCAGTTCCTGGGCTAGCGGGAGCCCCTATGAGCAGTTCTTC,CASSSWASGSPYEQFF
TRBV6-5,NA,TRBJ2-1,NA,TGTGCCAGCAGCCGCAGAGGGCCCTATGAGCAGTTCTTC,CASSRRGPYEQFF
TRBV7-9,NA,TRBJ2-4,NA,TGTGCCAGCAGCTTACCGCAGGCGACTCAGTACTTC,CASSLPQATQYF
TRBV7-9,NA,TRBJ1-2,TRBD1,TGTGCCAGCGGAAATGCCTTCAGGGGGTCCTATGGCTACACCTTC,CASGNAFRGSYGYTF
TRBV30,NA,TRBJ1-2,NA,TGTGCCTGGAGTGTCAAAGGGGCGCTGGGCTACACCTTC,CAWSVKGALGYTF
TRBV6-5,NA,TRBJ1-2,TRBD1,TGTGCCAGCAGTTACGACAGGGCACAAAACTATGGCTACACCTTC,CASSYDRAQNYGYTF
TRBV19,NA,TRBJ1-6,TRBD1,TGTGCCAGTAGTATACTCTTCGCAGGGGGAAGTTCACCCCTCCACTTT,CASSILFAGGSSPLHF
TRBV5-1,once,TRBJ2-1,NA,TGCGCCAGCAGCTTGGGGCCAAATGAGCAGTTCTTC,CASSLGPNEQFF
TRBV6-5,NA,TRBJ1-1,TRBD1,TGTGCCAGCAGTTACGGGACAGTCATGAACACTGAAGCTTTCTTT,CASSYGTVMNTEAFF
TRBV6-6,NA,TRBJ1-1,NA,TGTGCCAGCACGAACAGGGTAAACACTGAAGCTTTCTTT,CASTNRVNTEAFF
TRBV5-4,NA,TRBJ1-2,NA,TGTGCCAGCAGCTTGGATGCGATTTCCGTCGGCTACACCTTC,CASSLDAISVGYTF
TRBV19,NA,TRBJ1-6,NA,TGTGCCAGCCAGGGTGCAGGCTCACCCCTCCACTTT,CASQGAGSPLHF
TRBV6-1,NA,TRBJ2-2,TRBD2,TGTGCCAGCAGTGAAGGCACTAGCGGGAGGGGTGGAACCGGGGAGCTGTTTTTT,CASSEGTSGRGGTGELFF
TRBV29-1,NA,TRBJ2-1,NA,TGCAGCGTGGAGGGCTGGAACCCAAAGGGTTACAATGAGCAGTTCTTC,CSVEGWNPKGYNEQFF
TRBV27,NA,TRBJ1-6,NA,TGTGCCAGCAGTTTGACCTCGGGGTTTAATTCACCCCTCCACTTT,CASSLTSGFNSPLHF
TRBV3-1/TRBV3-2,NA,TRBJ2-1,NA,TGTGCCAGCAGCCAAGAAAGGGACATATACAATGAGCAGTTCTTC,CASSQERDIYNEQFF
TRBV29-1,once,TRBJ1-1,NA,TGCAGCTCTTGGGGCGGGGAGTTCGCCAACACTGAAGCTTTCTTT,CSSWGGEFANTEAFF
TRBV19,NA,TRBJ1-5,NA,TGTGCCAGTAGTCCGTGGAGAGACAATCAGCCCCAGCATTTT,CASSPWRDNQPQHF
TRBV9,once,TRBJ2-7,TRBD1,TGTGCCAGCAGCGTAGATGAGACAGGGCCGTTCGAGCAGTACTTC,CASSVDETGPFEQYF
TRBV3-1/TRBV3-2,NA,TRBJ2-5,TRBD2,TGTGCCAGCAGCCAAGGACTAGCGGGAGATCAGCAAGCGACCCAGTACTTC,CASSQGLAGDQQATQYF
TRBV19,NA,TRBJ1-5,NA,TGTGCCAGTAGTATCCTACAGGATAGCAATCAGCCCCAGCATTTT,CASSILQDSNQPQHF
TRBV28,NA,TRBJ2-6,NA,TGTGCCAGCAGTTGGACAGCTTCGGGGGCCAACGTCCTGACTTTC,CASSWTASGANVLTF
TRBV18,NA,TRBJ1-4,NA,TGTGCCAGCTCAACTAACAGGGATGAAAAACTGTTTTTT,CASSTNRDEKLFF
TRBV27,NA,TRBJ1-6,NA,TGTGCCAGCAGTCTCGGAGGTCCCCTCCACTTT,CASSLGGPLHF